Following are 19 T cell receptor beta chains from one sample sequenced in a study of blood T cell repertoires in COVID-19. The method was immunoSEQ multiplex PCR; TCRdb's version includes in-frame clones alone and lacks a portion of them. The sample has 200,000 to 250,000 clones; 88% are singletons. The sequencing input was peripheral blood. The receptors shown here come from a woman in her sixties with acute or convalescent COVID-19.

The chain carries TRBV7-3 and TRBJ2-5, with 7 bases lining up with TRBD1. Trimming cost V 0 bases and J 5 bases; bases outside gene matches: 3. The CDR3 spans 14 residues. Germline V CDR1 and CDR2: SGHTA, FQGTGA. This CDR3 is CASSLTGGSETQYF. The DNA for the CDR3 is TGTGCCAGCAGCTTAACAGGGGGCTCGGAGACCCAGTACTTC.

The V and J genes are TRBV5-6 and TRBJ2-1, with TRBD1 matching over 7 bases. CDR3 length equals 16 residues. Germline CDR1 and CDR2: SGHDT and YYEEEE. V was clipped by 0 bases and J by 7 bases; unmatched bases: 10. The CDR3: CASSLVGFQGENEQFF. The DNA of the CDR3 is TGTGCCAGCAGCTTGGTAGGGTTTCAGGGGGAAAATGAGCAGTTCTTC.

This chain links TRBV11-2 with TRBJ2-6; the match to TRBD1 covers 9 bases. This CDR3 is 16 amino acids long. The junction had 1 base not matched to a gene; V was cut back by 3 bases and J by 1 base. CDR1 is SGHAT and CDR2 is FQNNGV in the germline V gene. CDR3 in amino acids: CASSLGTGSGANVLTF. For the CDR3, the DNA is TGTGCCAGCAGCTTGGGGACAGGGTCTGGGGCCAACGTCCTGACTTTC. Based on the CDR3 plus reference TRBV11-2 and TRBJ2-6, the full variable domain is EAGVAQSPRYKIIEKRQSVAFWCNPISGHATLYWYQQILGQGPKLLIQFQNNGVVDDSQLPKDRFSAERLKGVDSTLKIQPAKLEDSAVYLCASSLGTGSGANVLTFGAGSRLTVL.

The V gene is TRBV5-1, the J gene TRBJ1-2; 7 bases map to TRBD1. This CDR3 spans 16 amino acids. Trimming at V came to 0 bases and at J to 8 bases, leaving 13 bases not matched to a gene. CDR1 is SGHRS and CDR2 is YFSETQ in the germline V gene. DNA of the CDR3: TGCGCCAGCAGCTTGGCCACAGACAGGGATCTGGGAGGCTACACCTTC. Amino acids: CASSLATDRDLGGYTF.

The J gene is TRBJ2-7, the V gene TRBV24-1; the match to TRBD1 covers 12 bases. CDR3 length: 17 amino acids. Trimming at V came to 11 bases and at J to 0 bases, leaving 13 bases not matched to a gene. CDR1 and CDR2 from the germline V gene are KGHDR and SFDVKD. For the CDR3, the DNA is TGTGCCAAAACCGGGACAGGGGGCGATATTAGCTCCTACGAGCAGTACTTC. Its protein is CAKTGTGGDISSYEQYF.

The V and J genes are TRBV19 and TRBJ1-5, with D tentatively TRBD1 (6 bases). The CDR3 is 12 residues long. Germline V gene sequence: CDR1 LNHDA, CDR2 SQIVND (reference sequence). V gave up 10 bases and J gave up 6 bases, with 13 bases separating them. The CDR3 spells CATGRGVQPQHF. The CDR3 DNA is TGTGCCACCGGGAGGGGGGTTCAGCCCCAGCATTTT.

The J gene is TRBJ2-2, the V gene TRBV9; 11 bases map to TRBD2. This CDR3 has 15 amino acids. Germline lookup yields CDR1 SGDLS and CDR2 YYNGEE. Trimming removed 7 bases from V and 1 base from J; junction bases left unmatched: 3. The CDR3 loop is CASATSGGNTGELFF. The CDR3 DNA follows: TGTGCCAGCGCCACTAGCGGGGGGAACACCGGGGAGCTGTTTTTT. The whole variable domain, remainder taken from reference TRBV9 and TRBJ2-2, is DSGVTQTPKHLITATGQRVTLRCSPRSGDLSVYWYQQSLDQGLQFLIQYYNGEERAKGNILERFSAQQFPDLHSELNLSSLELGDSALYFCASATSGGNTGELFFGEGSRLTVL.

The CDR3 bases are TGTGCCAGCAGTCGACCAGGGGGCCCCTCCTACGAGCAGTACTTC. This sequence encodes CASSRPGGPSYEQYF. The rearrangement joins TRBV28 to TRBJ2-7; 8 nucleotides agree with TRBD1. Trimming removed 5 bases from V and 0 bases from J; junction bases left unmatched: 6. The CDR3 sequence is 15 residues long. The germline V gene has CDR1 MDHEN and CDR2 SYDVKM.

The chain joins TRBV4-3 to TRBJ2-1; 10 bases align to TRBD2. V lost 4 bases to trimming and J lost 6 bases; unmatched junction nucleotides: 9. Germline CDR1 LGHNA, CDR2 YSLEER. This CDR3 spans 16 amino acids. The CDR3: CASSLSGRAWGNEQFF. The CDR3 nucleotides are TGCGCCAGCAGCCTAAGCGGGAGGGCCTGGGGCAATGAGCAGTTCTTC.

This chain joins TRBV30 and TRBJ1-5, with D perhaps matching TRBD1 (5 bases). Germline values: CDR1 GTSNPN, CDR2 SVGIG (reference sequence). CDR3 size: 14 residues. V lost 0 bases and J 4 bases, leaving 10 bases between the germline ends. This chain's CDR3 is CAWSVSGGNQPQHF. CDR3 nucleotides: TGTGCCTGGAGTGTATCCGGGGGGAATCAGCCCCAGCATTTT.

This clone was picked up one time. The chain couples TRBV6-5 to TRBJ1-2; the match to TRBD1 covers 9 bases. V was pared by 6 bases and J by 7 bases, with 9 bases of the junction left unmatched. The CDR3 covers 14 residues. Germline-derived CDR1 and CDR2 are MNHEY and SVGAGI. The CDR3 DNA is TGTGCCAGCAGATCCACAGGGGGCGCCGGTGGCTACACCTTC. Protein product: CASRSTGGAGGYTF.

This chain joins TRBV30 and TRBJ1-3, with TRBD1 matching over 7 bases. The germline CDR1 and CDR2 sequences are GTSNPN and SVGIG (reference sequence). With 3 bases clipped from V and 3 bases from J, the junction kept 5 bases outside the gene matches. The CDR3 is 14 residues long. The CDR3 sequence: CAWRGGQSGNTIYF. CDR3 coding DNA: TGTGCCTGGAGAGGGGGACAGAGTGGAAACACCATATATTTT.

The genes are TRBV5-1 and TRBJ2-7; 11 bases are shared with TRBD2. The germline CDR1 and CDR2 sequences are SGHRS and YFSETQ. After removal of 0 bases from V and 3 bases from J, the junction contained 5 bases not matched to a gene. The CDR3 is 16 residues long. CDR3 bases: TGCGCCAGCAGCTTGGAGGGACTAGCGGACTACTACGAGCAGTACTTC. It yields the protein CASSLEGLADYYEQYF.

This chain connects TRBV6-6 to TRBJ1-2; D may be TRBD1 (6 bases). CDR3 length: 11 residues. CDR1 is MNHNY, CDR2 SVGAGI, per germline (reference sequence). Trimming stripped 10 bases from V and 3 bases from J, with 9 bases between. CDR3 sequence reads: CATQGYYGYTF. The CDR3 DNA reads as TGTGCCACTCAGGGGTACTATGGCTACACCTTC.

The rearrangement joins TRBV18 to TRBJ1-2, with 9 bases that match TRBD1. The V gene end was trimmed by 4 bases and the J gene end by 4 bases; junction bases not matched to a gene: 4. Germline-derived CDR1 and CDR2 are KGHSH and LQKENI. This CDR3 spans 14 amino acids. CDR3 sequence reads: CASSHGQGSYGYTF. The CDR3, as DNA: TGTGCCAGCTCACACGGACAGGGGAGCTATGGCTACACCTTC.

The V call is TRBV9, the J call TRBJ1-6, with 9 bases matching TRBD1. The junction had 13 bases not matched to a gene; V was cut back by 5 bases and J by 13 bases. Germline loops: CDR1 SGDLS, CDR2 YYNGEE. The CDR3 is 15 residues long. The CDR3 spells CASSATPGQGSPLHF. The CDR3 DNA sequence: TGTGCCAGCAGTGCCACACCGGGACAGGGCTCTCCCCTCCACTTT.

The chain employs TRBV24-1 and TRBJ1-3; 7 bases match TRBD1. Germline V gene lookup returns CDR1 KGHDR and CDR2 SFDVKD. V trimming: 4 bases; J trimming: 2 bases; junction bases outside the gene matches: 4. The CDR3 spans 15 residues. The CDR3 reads CATSETTGAGNTIYF. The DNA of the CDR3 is TGTGCCACCAGTGAAACTACAGGGGCTGGAAACACCATATATTTT.

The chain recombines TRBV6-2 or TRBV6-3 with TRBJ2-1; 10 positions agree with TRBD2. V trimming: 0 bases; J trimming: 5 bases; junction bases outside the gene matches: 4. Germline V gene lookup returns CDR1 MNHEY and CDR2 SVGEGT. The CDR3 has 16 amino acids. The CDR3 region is CASSYSRLAGDNEQFF. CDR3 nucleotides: TGTGCCAGCAGTTACTCCAGGCTAGCGGGAGACAATGAGCAGTTCTTC.

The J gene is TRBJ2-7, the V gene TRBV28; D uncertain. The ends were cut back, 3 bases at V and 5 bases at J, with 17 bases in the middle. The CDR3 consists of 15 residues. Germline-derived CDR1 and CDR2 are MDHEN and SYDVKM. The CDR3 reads CASSLTTETYHEQYF. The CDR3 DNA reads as TGTGCCAGCAGTTTGACGACTGAGACCTACCACGAGCAGTACTTC.